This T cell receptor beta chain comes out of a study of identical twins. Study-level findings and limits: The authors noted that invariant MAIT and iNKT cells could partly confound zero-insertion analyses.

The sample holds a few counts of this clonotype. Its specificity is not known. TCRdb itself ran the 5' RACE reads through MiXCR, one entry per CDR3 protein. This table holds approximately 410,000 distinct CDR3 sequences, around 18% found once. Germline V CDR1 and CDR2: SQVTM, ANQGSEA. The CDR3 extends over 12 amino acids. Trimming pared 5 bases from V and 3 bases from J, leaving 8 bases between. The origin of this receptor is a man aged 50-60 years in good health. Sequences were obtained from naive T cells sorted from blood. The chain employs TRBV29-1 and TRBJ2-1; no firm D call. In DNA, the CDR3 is TGCAGCGTTAAGGCAGTCTACAATGAGCAGTTCTTC. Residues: CSVKAVYNEQFF.